The T cell receptor beta chain described here comes from a study of cytomegalovirus exposure and HLA in healthy donors. Findings and caveats of the study: The likely origin of a cluster of highly shared sequence variants was a sequencing artifact.

Between the trimmed V and J ends, which lost 0 bases and 13 bases, there was a span of 12 bases. The germline CDR1 and CDR2 sequences are MNHNY and SVGAGI (reference sequence). CDR3 length: 13 amino acids. PCR employed 60 Vbeta and 13 Jbeta primers. The protocol was immunoSEQ multiplex PCR, while the TCRdb copy is restricted to in-frame clones and leaves out a portion. The sample lists roughly 80,000 clones; less than 85% were seen once. This clone has only one observation. Its antigen is as yet unknown. This sequence was found in a woman between 50 and 59 years old in good health and CMV-seronegative. The rearrangement joins TRBV6-6 to TRBJ1-4; no clear D. The sample taken for sequencing was PBMCs. The CDR3 region has the DNA TGTGCCAGCAGTTACTCGAAGGGCGGGCTACTGTTTTTT. Its translation is CASSYSKGGLLFF.